A selection of T cell receptor beta chains follows, all from one sample in a study of shared clonotypes between healthy human individuals. Clones were read by immunoSEQ multiplex PCR, and TCRdb kept only the in-frame ones, dropping some. The sample yields about 770,000 clones, 72% seen once. Sequenced sample: memory CD4+ T cells sorted from blood. The source is a woman in her thirties in good health. The CDR3 runs from the conserved cysteine through the conserved F or W. Fields, in order: D gene, clone size, J gene, V gene, CDR3 protein, CDR3 DNA. The D gene is left open where the match is weak. Clone size appears in some rows only: once, few, many, or a class for an expanded clone.

NA	NA	TRBJ2-5	TRBV5-1	CASSLAALGQQETQYF	TGCGCCAGCAGCTTGGCAGCTTTGGGACAACAAGAGACCCAGTACTTC
NA	NA	TRBJ2-3	TRBV27	CASSLGGVPTDTQYF	TGTGCCAGCAGTTTAGGAGGGGTGCCCACAGATACGCAGTATTTT
NA	NA	TRBJ2-7	TRBV25-1	CASSSTAAAGPVQYF	TGTGCCAGCAGCTCGACAGCGGCAGCAGGTCCAGTGCAGTACTTC
NA	once	TRBJ2-1	TRBV25-1	CASTSGSQMSYNEQFF	TGTGCCAGCACCTCCGGGTCGCAAATGTCCTACAATGAGCAGTTCTTC
NA	NA	TRBJ1-1	TRBV11-2	CASSRPQDTEAFF	TGTGCCAGCAGCCGCCCTCAGGACACTGAAGCTTTCTTT
NA	once	TRBJ2-6	TRBV19	CASSIGTAGANVLTF	TGTGCCAGTAGTATCGGCACAGCTGGGGCCAACGTCCTGACTTTC
TRBD2	NA	TRBJ2-2	TRBV7-1	CASSSRLAGQVAGELFF	TGTGCCAGCAGCTCACGACTAGCGGGACAAGTGGCCGGGGAGCTGTTTTTT
NA	few	TRBJ2-7	TRBV9	CASTRDSHFGPGEQYF	TGTGCCAGCACAAGGGACTCCCATTTTGGGCCCGGCGAGCAGTACTTC
NA	NA	TRBJ2-5	TRBV7-2	CASTPDPYQETQYF	TGTGCCAGCACCCCCGACCCGTACCAAGAGACCCAGTACTTC
TRBD2	NA	TRBJ2-2	TRBV28	CASIEEREATGELFF	TGTGCCAGCATCGAAGAGCGGGAGGCTACCGGGGAGCTGTTTTTT
NA	NA	TRBJ2-1	TRBV7-3	CASSLGSGYNEQFF	TGTGCCAGCAGCTTAGGTTCAGGCTACAATGAGCAGTTCTTC
NA	NA	TRBJ1-4	TRBV28	CASSLGGRDEKLFF	TGTGCCAGCAGTTTAGGGGGGCGCGATGAAAAACTGTTTTTT
NA	NA	TRBJ2-4	TRBV19	CASSPASTAKNIQYF	TGTGCCAGTAGTCCTGCCAGCACAGCCAAAAACATTCAGTACTTC
NA	NA	TRBJ1-5	TRBV7-8	CASSLEPGQPQHF	TGTGCCAGCAGCTTAGAGCCCGGGCAGCCCCAGCATTTT
TRBD1	NA	TRBJ2-3	TRBV4-2	CASSPDRGIQAVPRVTDTQYF	TGTGCCAGCAGCCCCGACAGGGGGATACAAGCGGTTCCAAGAGTAACAGATACGCAGTATTTT
NA	NA	TRBJ2-2	TRBV7-2	CASSKDGNTGELFF	TGTGCCAGCAGCAAGGACGGGAACACCGGGGAGCTGTTTTTT
TRBD2	NA	TRBJ2-1	TRBV2	CASSWTSAFNEQFF	TGTGCCAGCAGTTGGACTAGCGCCTTCAATGAGCAGTTCTTC
NA	NA	TRBJ2-5	TRBV7-2	CASSLIETQYF	TGTGCCAGCAGCTTGATAGAGACCCAGTACTTC
TRBD2	NA	TRBJ2-7	TRBV11-2	CASSLAGGQKEQYF	TGTGCCAGCAGCTTAGCGGGAGGGCAAAAAGAGCAGTACTTC
NA	NA	TRBJ1-4	TRBV28	CASSFRGLTNEKLFF	TGTGCCAGCAGTTTCCGGGGCTTAACTAATGAAAAACTGTTTTTT
NA	few	TRBJ1-4	TRBV4-2	CASSQEWPGEGTATNEKLFF	TGTGCCAGCAGCCAAGAATGGCCAGGGGAAGGGACTGCAACTAATGAAAAACTGTTTTTT
TRBD1	NA	TRBJ1-5	TRBV6-6	CASRKGQGAGQPQHF	TGTGCCAGCAGGAAGGGACAGGGGGCGGGTCAGCCCCAGCATTTT
TRBD2	NA	TRBJ2-3	TRBV25-1	CASSDTGGTDTQYF	TGTGCCAGCAGTGATACCGGGGGGACAGATACGCAGTATTTT
NA	NA	TRBJ1-5	TRBV11-2	CASSFNGGEPGQPQHF	TGTGCCAGCAGCTTTAACGGGGGTGAGCCAGGTCAGCCCCAGCATTTT
TRBD2	NA	TRBJ2-7	TRBV27	CASSLGGGSSGTYYEQYF	TGTGCCAGCAGTTTGGGCGGGGGTTCTAGCGGAACCTACTACGAGCAGTACTTC
NA	NA	TRBJ2-7	TRBV5-4	CASSQVGRNTYEQYF	TGTGCCAGCAGCCAAGTTGGACGGAACACCTACGAGCAGTACTTC
TRBD2	NA	TRBJ2-5	TRBV28	CASNAQGLAGPANF	TGTGCCAGCAACGCCCAAGGACTAGCGGGACCCGCGAACTTC
NA	NA	TRBJ1-4	TRBV18	CASAPQGIGATNEKLFF	TGTGCCAGCGCTCCACAGGGAATAGGTGCAACTAATGAAAAACTGTTTTTT
TRBD1	NA	TRBJ1-2	TRBV7-9	CASSWDRGAYGYTF	TGTGCCAGCAGCTGGGACAGGGGGGCTTATGGCTACACCTTC
NA	NA	TRBJ2-3	TRBV11-3	CASSLGLRERTDTQYF	TGTGCCAGCAGCTTAGGGCTACGGGAGCGCACAGATACGCAGTATTTT
TRBD1	NA	TRBJ2-7	TRBV7-2	CASSLLGQGADEQYF	TGTGCCAGCAGCTTATTGGGCCAGGGGGCGGACGAGCAGTACTTC
NA	few	TRBJ2-7	TRBV4-1	CASSQDLGIHYEQYF	TGCGCCAGCAGCCAAGATCTAGGCATACACTACGAGCAGTACTTC
TRBD2	once	TRBJ2-3	TRBV19	CASRTGLDTDTQYF	TGTGCCAGTAGAACGGGACTAGACACAGATACGCAGTATTTT
TRBD2	NA	TRBJ2-1	TRBV28	CASSLTSGNNEQFF	TGTGCCAGCAGTTTAACTAGCGGGAACAATGAGCAGTTCTTC
TRBD1	NA	TRBJ2-7	TRBV19	CASRPRDRANYEQYF	TGTGCCAGTAGGCCCCGGGACAGGGCTAACTACGAGCAGTACTTC
NA	few	TRBJ1-4	TRBV27	CASSFSSWGNEKLFF	TGTGCCAGCAGTTTCTCAAGTTGGGGCAATGAAAAACTGTTTTTT
NA	NA	TRBJ2-6	TRBV10-2	CASSGRGTSGANVLTF	TGCGCCAGCAGTGGAAGAGGAACTTCTGGGGCCAACGTCCTGACTTTC
TRBD1	once	TRBJ1-2	TRBV6-5	CASSSTGAGGRAYTF	TGTGCCAGCAGTTCGACAGGGGCGGGCGGAAGGGCATACACCTTC
TRBD2	NA	TRBJ2-1	TRBV7-9	CASSLKPSGSYNEQFF	TGTGCCAGCAGCCTTAAGCCTAGCGGGTCCTACAATGAGCAGTTCTTC
NA	NA	TRBJ1-5	TRBV7-9	CASSLAVTGGPTPQHF	TGTGCCAGCAGCTTAGCGGTTACAGGTGGGCCTACGCCCCAGCATTTT
NA	NA	TRBJ1-5	TRBV5-6	CASSLFGGSGHF	TGTGCCAGCAGCTTGTTTGGGGGCTCCGGGCATTTT
NA	NA	TRBJ2-2	TRBV15	CATSRYTGELFF	TGTGCCACCAGCAGATACACCGGGGAGCTGTTTTTT
NA	few	TRBJ1-1	TRBV7-9	CASSLQAWGLKGEAFF	TGTGCCAGCAGCTTACAAGCGTGGGGATTGAAGGGTGAAGCTTTCTTT
NA	NA	TRBJ1-5	TRBV4-2	CASSQDDRGHQPQHF	TGTGCCAGCAGCCAAGACGATCGGGGGCATCAGCCCCAGCATTTT
NA	NA	TRBJ1-5	TRBV2	CASTPSRGFSQPQHF	TGTGCCAGCACACCCTCACGGGGGTTTTCTCAGCCCCAGCATTTT
NA	NA	TRBJ2-5	TRBV2	CASTASRTQETQYF	TGTGCCAGCACGGCTAGTAGGACTCAAGAGACCCAGTACTTC
TRBD1	NA	TRBJ2-7	TRBV5-1	CASSLERTGGEQYF	TGCGCCAGCAGCTTGGAAAGGACAGGGGGCGAGCAGTACTTC
NA	NA	TRBJ2-3	TRBV5-1	CASRWRGDTDTQYF	TGCGCCAGCAGATGGCGGGGAGACACAGATACGCAGTATTTT
NA	NA	TRBJ2-5	TRBV6-4	CASSDREETQYF	TGTGCCAGCAGTGACCGCGAAGAGACCCAGTACTTC
TRBD2	many	TRBJ2-1	TRBV5-4	CASSFIAGGPDEQFF	TGTGCCAGCAGCTTTATAGCGGGAGGGCCGGATGAGCAGTTCTTC
NA	few	TRBJ2-7	TRBV19	CASRIRVAGGEQYF	TGTGCCAGTAGAATCAGGGTGGCAGGAGGGGAGCAGTACTTC
NA	NA	TRBJ1-5	TRBV6-1	CASSDFAGSGNQPQHF	TGTGCCAGCAGTGATTTTGCAGGGAGCGGCAATCAGCCCCAGCATTTT
NA	NA	TRBJ2-1	TRBV5-8	CASSTKLRVVGNEQFF	TGTGCCAGCAGCACCAAGTTACGGGTGGTTGGTAATGAGCAGTTCTTC
NA	NA	TRBJ2-3	TRBV9	CASELGAGPTDTQYF	TGTGCCAGCGAACTAGGAGCAGGACCCACAGATACGCAGTATTTT
TRBD2	once	TRBJ2-1	TRBV6-5	CASRGLAAYNEQFF	TGTGCCAGCAGGGGACTAGCGGCCTACAATGAGCAGTTCTTC
NA	few	TRBJ2-1	TRBV18	CASSPPAAYNEQFF	TGTGCCAGCTCACCACCGGCCGCCTACAATGAGCAGTTCTTC
NA	NA	TRBJ1-3	TRBV5-1	CASSLEAIGNTIYF	TGCGCCAGCAGCTTGGAGGCAATTGGAAACACCATATATTTT